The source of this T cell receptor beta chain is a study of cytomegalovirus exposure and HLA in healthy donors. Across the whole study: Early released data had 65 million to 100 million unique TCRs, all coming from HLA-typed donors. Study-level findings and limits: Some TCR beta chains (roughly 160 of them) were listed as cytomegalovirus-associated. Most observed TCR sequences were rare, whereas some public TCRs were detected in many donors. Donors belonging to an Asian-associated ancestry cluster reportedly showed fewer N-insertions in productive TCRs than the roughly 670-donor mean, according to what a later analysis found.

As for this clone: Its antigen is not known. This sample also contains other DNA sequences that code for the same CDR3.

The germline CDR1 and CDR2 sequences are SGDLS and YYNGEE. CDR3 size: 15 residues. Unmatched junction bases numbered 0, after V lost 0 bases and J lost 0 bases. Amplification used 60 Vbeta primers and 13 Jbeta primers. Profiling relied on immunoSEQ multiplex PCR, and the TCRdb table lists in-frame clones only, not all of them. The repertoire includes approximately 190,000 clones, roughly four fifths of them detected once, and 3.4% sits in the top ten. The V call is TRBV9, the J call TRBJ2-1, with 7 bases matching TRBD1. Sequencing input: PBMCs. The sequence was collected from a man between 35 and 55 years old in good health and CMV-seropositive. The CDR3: CASSVAGGSYNEQFF. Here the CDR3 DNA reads TGTGCCAGCAGCGTAGCAGGGGGCTCCTACAATGAGCAGTTCTTC.